The subject of this entry is one T cell receptor (beta chain). One end of the junction is discordant with germline, which a read error may explain. The assay was immunoSEQ multiplex PCR, and TCRdb's table has in-frame clones only and misses some. This table has 20,000 or so clones, 90% appearing once. This specimen comes from a study of T cell changes during pregnancy in multiple sclerosis. Germline V gene sequence: CDR1 SSHAT, CDR2 FNYEAQ (reference sequence). This CDR3 has 13 residues. The chain is built from TRBV7-7 and TRBJ2-3; no definite D call. The TCR originated in a female donor in good health, enrolled as a control in a pregnancy study. The material sequenced was CD8+ T cells from peripheral blood mononuclear cells, taken in the third trimester of pregnancy. This CDR3 is CASSFGAVDTQYF. The CDR3 DNA is TGTGCTAGCAGCTTTGGTGCAGTGGATACGCAGTATTTT. Drawing the rest from reference TRBV7-7 and TRBJ2-3, the complete variable domain is GAGVSQSPRYKVTKRGQDVTLRCDPISSHATLYWYQQALGQGPEFLTYFNYEAQPDKSGLPSDRFSAERPEGSISTLTIQRTEQRDSAMYRCASSFGAVDTQYFGPGTRLTVL.